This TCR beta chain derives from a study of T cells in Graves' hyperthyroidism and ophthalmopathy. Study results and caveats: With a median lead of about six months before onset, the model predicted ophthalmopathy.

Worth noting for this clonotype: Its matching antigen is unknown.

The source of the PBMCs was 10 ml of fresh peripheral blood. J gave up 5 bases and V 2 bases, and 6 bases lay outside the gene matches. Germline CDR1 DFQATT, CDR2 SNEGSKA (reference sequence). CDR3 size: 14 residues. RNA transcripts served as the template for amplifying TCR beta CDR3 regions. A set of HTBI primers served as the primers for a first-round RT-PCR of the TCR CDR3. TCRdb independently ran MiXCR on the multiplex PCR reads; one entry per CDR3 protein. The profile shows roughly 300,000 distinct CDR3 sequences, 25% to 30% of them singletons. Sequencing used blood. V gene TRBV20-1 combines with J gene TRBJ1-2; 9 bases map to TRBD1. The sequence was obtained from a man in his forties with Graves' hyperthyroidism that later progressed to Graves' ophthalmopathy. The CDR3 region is CSARMGQGNYGYTF. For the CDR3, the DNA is TGCAGTGCTAGAATGGGACAGGGTAATTATGGCTACACCTTC.